This T cell receptor (beta chain) was captured by sequencing in a study of regulatory T cells in long-lasting Graves disease. Time point specified: newly diagnosed GD, antithyroid drugs for less than 3 months. With RNA extracted from PBMCs as input, the TCR library was made. This clonotype has ten or more counts. Its antigen is unidentified. Sequencing libraries for TCR beta were prepared with iRepertoire HTBI primers and Arm-PCR of CDR3 regions. TCRdb re-derived calls from the multiplex PCR reads in MiXCR, one entry per CDR3 protein. Of about 350,000 distinct CDR3 sequences listed, approximately 15% are singletons. Whole-study findings and limits: Whereas new patients shared 870 or so public clonotypes, persistent patients shared more, at approximately 2,500. Persistent Graves' patients possessed reduced TCR diversity relative to recently diagnosed ones.

A further study also used this sample, focusing on T cells in Graves' hyperthyroidism and ophthalmopathy.

The sequence derives from a man aged 40-49 years with Graves disease. The sample consisted of peripheral blood mononuclear cells (PBMCs), taken at new diagnosis, from a patient treated with antithyroid drugs.

Here the CDR3 reads CASSPYRVSEQYF. In DNA form, the CDR3 reads TGTGCCAGCAGCCCATACAGGGTAAGCGAGCAGTACTTC. The chain recombines TRBV11-3 with TRBJ2-7; TRBD1 is a possible D gene (6 bases). Trimming removed 5 bases from V and 6 bases from J, with 14 bases in between. In germline, CDR1 is SGHNT, CDR2 YENEEA. CDR3 length: 13 residues.